The rows below give T cell receptor beta chains drawn from one sample of a study of cytomegalovirus exposure and HLA in healthy donors. TCRdb's copy holds only in-frame clones and misses some; the assay was immunoSEQ multiplex PCR. In the table there are about 110,000 clones, around 80% of which are singletons. The sample comprised PBMCs. The source is a man aged 45-65 years in good health and CMV-seronegative. Both conserved end residues are part of each CDR3. Each record gives: J gene, D gene, V gene, clone size, CDR3 protein. A D gene is named only where the DNA matches it firmly. Expanded clones are given a class, and other clones once, few, many or no size at all.

J gene: TRBJ2-7
D gene: NA
V gene: TRBV7-9
clone size: NA
CDR3 protein: CASSSLGGSSYEQYF

J gene: TRBJ2-3
D gene: TRBD2
V gene: TRBV9
clone size: few
CDR3 protein: CASSVAEGVLAGAVDTQYF

J gene: TRBJ1-1
D gene: NA
V gene: TRBV5-8
clone size: NA
CDR3 protein: CASSPPPTGWTEAFF

J gene: TRBJ1-2
D gene: TRBD1
V gene: TRBV19
clone size: NA
CDR3 protein: CASSSLQGNYGYTF

J gene: TRBJ2-1
D gene: NA
V gene: TRBV25-1
clone size: once
CDR3 protein: CASSEEAWDEQFF

J gene: TRBJ1-1
D gene: NA
V gene: TRBV6-6
clone size: NA
CDR3 protein: CASSYSVNTEAFF

J gene: TRBJ1-1
D gene: TRBD1
V gene: TRBV19
clone size: NA
CDR3 protein: CASSIGMGQGAGEAFF

J gene: TRBJ2-6
D gene: NA
V gene: TRBV7-3
clone size: NA
CDR3 protein: CASSLSHKSGANVLTF

J gene: TRBJ2-5
D gene: NA
V gene: TRBV23-1
clone size: NA
CDR3 protein: CASSQSQQGCRETQYF

J gene: TRBJ2-3
D gene: TRBD2
V gene: TRBV28
clone size: once
CDR3 protein: CASRGGVDTQYF

J gene: TRBJ1-1
D gene: TRBD1
V gene: TRBV9
clone size: NA
CDR3 protein: CASSVGQGDTEAFF

J gene: TRBJ2-1
D gene: NA
V gene: TRBV6-5
clone size: NA
CDR3 protein: CASKVRAGREQFF

J gene: TRBJ2-1
D gene: NA
V gene: TRBV5-1
clone size: NA
CDR3 protein: CASSLSGSWGYNEQFF

J gene: TRBJ2-2
D gene: NA
V gene: TRBV28
clone size: NA
CDR3 protein: CASLRQRNTGELFF

J gene: TRBJ2-1
D gene: NA
V gene: TRBV19
clone size: NA
CDR3 protein: CASSMGRAHNEQFF

J gene: TRBJ1-3
D gene: TRBD1
V gene: TRBV5-1
clone size: NA
CDR3 protein: CASSWQGASGNTIYF

J gene: TRBJ1-6
D gene: NA
V gene: TRBV27
clone size: NA
CDR3 protein: CASSLGGHNNSPLHF

J gene: TRBJ1-1
D gene: TRBD1
V gene: TRBV6-5
clone size: NA
CDR3 protein: CASSSQQGAYPVAFF

J gene: TRBJ2-2
D gene: NA
V gene: TRBV4-3
clone size: few
CDR3 protein: CASSQVVGIPGVTGELFF

J gene: TRBJ1-4
D gene: NA
V gene: TRBV19
clone size: NA
CDR3 protein: CANRSEKLFF

J gene: TRBJ2-7
D gene: TRBD2
V gene: TRBV4-2
clone size: NA
CDR3 protein: CASSQSGTTYEQYF

J gene: TRBJ2-1
D gene: NA
V gene: TRBV7-2
clone size: few
CDR3 protein: CASTRGGEQFF

J gene: TRBJ1-2
D gene: TRBD1
V gene: TRBV7-2
clone size: NA
CDR3 protein: CASSMGQGWIGGNYGYTF

J gene: TRBJ1-4
D gene: NA
V gene: TRBV27
clone size: NA
CDR3 protein: CASSNIEAGEKLFF

J gene: TRBJ1-1
D gene: NA
V gene: TRBV19
clone size: few
CDR3 protein: CASSMAWGLNTEAFF

J gene: TRBJ2-1
D gene: TRBD2
V gene: TRBV5-1
clone size: NA
CDR3 protein: CASSSGGPIVNEQFF

J gene: TRBJ1-3
D gene: TRBD1
V gene: TRBV28
clone size: NA
CDR3 protein: CASMTRDRGPTGNTIYF

J gene: TRBJ2-7
D gene: TRBD1
V gene: TRBV6-1
clone size: NA
CDR3 protein: CASSLRTGEAYEQYF

J gene: TRBJ2-5
D gene: NA
V gene: TRBV5-1
clone size: few
CDR3 protein: CASRWRGDPQETQYF

J gene: TRBJ2-7
D gene: NA
V gene: TRBV13
clone size: NA
CDR3 protein: CASRRGGASHEQYF

J gene: TRBJ1-4
D gene: NA
V gene: TRBV5-1
clone size: NA
CDR3 protein: CASSYPPGGTNEKLFF

J gene: TRBJ2-5
D gene: TRBD2
V gene: TRBV7-9
clone size: NA
CDR3 protein: CASSLLPGGGGPETQYF

J gene: TRBJ2-2
D gene: NA
V gene: TRBV6-6
clone size: NA
CDR3 protein: CASSSEGNTGELFF

J gene: TRBJ2-1
D gene: NA
V gene: TRBV6-5
clone size: NA
CDR3 protein: CASQDRSDYNEQFF